The source of this TCR beta chain is a study of identical twins. Study-level points and caveats: Conclusions rested on cross-sectional statistics rather than following the same donors. Zero-insertion analyses could be partly confounded by invariant MAIT and iNKT cells. Models underpredicted monozygotic twin sharing of out-of-frame TCR alpha.

The CDR3 runs to 14 residues. CDR1 and CDR2 (germline): SGDLS, YYNGEE. V lost 4 bases and J 4 bases, leaving 15 bases between the germline ends. TCRdb redid the calling of the 5' RACE reads with MiXCR, one entry per CDR3 protein. The table shows around 340,000 distinct CDR3 sequences, with around 9.7% occurring only once. This clonotype was counted between two and nine times. Its antigen is still unknown. The chain links TRBV9 to TRBJ2-7, with D perhaps matching TRBD1 or TRBD2 (7 bases each). This clonotype was obtained from a woman aged 50 to 65 in good health. The sample comprised naive T cells sorted from blood. The CDR3 here is CASSFSQGGYEQYF. The CDR3 DNA reads TGTGCCAGCAGCTTCTCCCAGGGGGGGTACGAGCAGTACTTC.